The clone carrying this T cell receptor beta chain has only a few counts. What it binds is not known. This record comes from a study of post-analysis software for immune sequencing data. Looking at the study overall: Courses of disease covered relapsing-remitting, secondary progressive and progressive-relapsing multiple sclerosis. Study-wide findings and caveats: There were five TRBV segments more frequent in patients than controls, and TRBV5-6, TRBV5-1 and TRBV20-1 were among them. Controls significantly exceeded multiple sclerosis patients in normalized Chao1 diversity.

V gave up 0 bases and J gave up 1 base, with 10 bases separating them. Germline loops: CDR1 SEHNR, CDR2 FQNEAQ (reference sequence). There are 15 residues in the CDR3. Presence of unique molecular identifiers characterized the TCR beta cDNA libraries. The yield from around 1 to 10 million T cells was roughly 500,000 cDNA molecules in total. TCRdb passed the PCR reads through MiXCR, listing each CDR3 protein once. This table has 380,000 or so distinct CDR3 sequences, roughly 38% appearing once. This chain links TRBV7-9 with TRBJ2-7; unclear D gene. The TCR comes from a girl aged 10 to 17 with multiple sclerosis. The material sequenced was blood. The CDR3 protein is CASSLAASRSYEQYF. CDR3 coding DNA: TGTGCCAGCAGCTTAGCTGCCAGCAGGTCCTACGAGCAGTACTTC.